The 4 T cell receptor beta chains given below trace back to one sample, sequenced in a study of shared clonotypes between healthy human individuals. Here immunoSEQ multiplex PCR was the method, and the copy in TCRdb shows in-frame clones only, minus some. The table lists 170,000 or so clones, approximately 61% of them singletons. Sample: memory CD4+ T cells sorted from blood. Indicated subset: CD45RA-negative fraction. The receptor set was obtained from a man aged 25 to 40 in good health.

The gene calls are TRBV28 and TRBJ2-7; TRBD1 matches 7 bases. The trim removed 4 bases at V and 3 bases at J, leaving 12 bases unmatched. The length of the CDR3 is 16 residues. Germline CDR1 reads MDHEN; CDR2 reads SYDVKM. The CDR3: CASSSPAGGIFYEQYF. For the CDR3, the DNA is TGTGCCAGCAGTTCGCCGGCAGGGGGTATATTCTACGAGCAGTACTTC.

The chain couples TRBV29-1 to TRBJ2-5; 9 bases are a match to TRBD1. This CDR3 has 12 residues. V shed 7 bases and J 5 bases; nucleotides not matched to a gene: 5. Germline lookup yields CDR1 SQVTM and CDR2 ANQGSEA. Here the CDR3 reads CSAGQGYETQYF. The DNA of the CDR3 is TGCAGCGCCGGACAGGGGTACGAGACCCAGTACTTC. Variable domain in full (rest from reference TRBV29-1 and TRBJ2-5): SAVISQKPSRDICQRGTSLTIQCQVDSQVTMMFWYRQQPGQSLTLIATANQGSEATYESGFVIDKFPISRPNLTFSTLTVSNMSPEDSSIYLCSAGQGYETQYFGPGTRLLVL.

This chain links TRBV2 with TRBJ1-2, with D possibly TRBD1 on 5 matching bases. Germline V gives CDR1 SNHLY, CDR2 FYNNEI. The germline V and J ends were trimmed by 4 bases and 2 bases, with 26 bases remaining between them. CDR3 size: 19 residues. The CDR3 region is CASSVTAADMGRINYGYTF. CDR3 coding DNA: TGTGCCAGCAGTGTTACGGCGGCCGACATGGGACGGATAAACTATGGCTACACCTTC.

The V and J genes are TRBV6-4 and TRBJ2-1, with TRBD2 matching over 14 bases. CDR1 and CDR2 from the germline V gene are MRHNA and SNTAGT. The CDR3 contains 15 residues. With 7 bases clipped from V and 8 bases from J, the junction kept 7 bases outside the gene matches. CDR3 loop: CASKRLAGGLDEQFF. The CDR3 DNA reads as TGTGCCAGCAAGAGACTAGCGGGAGGGCTGGATGAGCAGTTCTTC.